The 11 T cell receptor beta chains reported below all come from one sample, sequenced in a study of CD8 T cells in Susac syndrome. cDNA came from roughly 0.47 to 1 ug RNA primed by random hexamers. TCRdb fed the immunoSEQ multiplex PCR reads into MiXCR, producing one record per CDR3 protein. Altogether approximately 200,000 distinct CDR3 sequences are present, 95% being singletons, with the ten largest covering about 0.08%. The specimen was CD4+ T cells from PBMCs. These receptors were collected from a human donor with multiple sclerosis.

This rearrangement joins TRBV27 to TRBJ2-7; unclear D gene. Trimming pared 6 bases from V and 9 bases from J, leaving 6 bases between. The germline V gene has CDR1 MNHEY and CDR2 SMNVEV (reference sequence). This CDR3 spans 9 amino acids. The CDR3 DNA is TGTGCCAGCAGGGTAAGGCAGTACGTC. Its translation is CASRVRQYV.

The J gene is TRBJ2-7, the V gene TRBV27, with 7 bases lining up with TRBD1. The CDR3 contains 15 residues. Trimming took 5 bases from V and 2 from J; bases not matched to a gene: 9. Per the germline V gene, CDR1 is MNHEY and CDR2 is SMNVEV (reference sequence). CDR3 bases: TGTGCCAGCAGTCCGACGGGACAGCGACCCTACGAGCAGTACTTC. Translating it yields CASSPTGQRPYEQYF.

This chain links TRBV2 with TRBJ2-7; 9 bases align to TRBD1. Germline V gene lookup returns CDR1 SNHLY and CDR2 FYNNEI. This CDR3 has 13 residues. Germline trimming cut 4 bases from V and 6 bases from J; bases unmatched to any gene: 4. The CDR3 DNA sequence: TGTGCCAGCAGTGGTCGACAGGGGGGCGAGCAGTACGTC. Residues: CASSGRQGGEQYV.

J is TRBJ1-2 and V is TRBV18, with 9 positions matching TRBD1. The CDR3 loop spans 20 amino acids. Unmatched junction bases numbered 20, after V lost 2 bases and J lost 4 bases. Germline-derived CDR1 and CDR2 are KGHSH and LQKENI. The CDR3 region has the DNA TGTGCCAGCTCACCAGTAATGGTGCCGGGACAGGGAGAACTACCCTATGGCTACACCTTC. It specifies CASSPVMVPGQGELPYGYTF.

The V call is TRBV7-8, the J call TRBJ1-1; D is undetermined. CDR1 and CDR2 from the germline V gene are SGHVS and FQNEAQ. The V and J ends lost 1 base and 3 bases respectively, with 9 bases between them. CDR3 length equals 14 residues. Here the CDR3 reads CASSLGLPDTEAFF. Here the CDR3 DNA reads TGTGCCAGCAGCTTAGGATTGCCGGACACTGAAGCTTTCTTT.

The chain recombines TRBV15 with TRBJ2-7; D remains unclear. The CDR3 spans 14 residues. Germline V gene lookup returns CDR1 LNHNV and CDR2 YYDKDF (reference sequence). Trimming removed 1 base from V and 2 bases from J, with 9 bases in between. The CDR3 loop is CATSRVYFTYEQYF. The CDR3 region has the DNA TGTGCCACCAGCAGAGTATATTTTACCTACGAGCAGTACTTC.

The chain recombines TRBV30 with TRBJ1-1; D not certain. Germline V gene sequence: CDR1 GTSNPN, CDR2 SVGIG (reference sequence). Trimming removed 1 base from V and 6 bases from J, with 12 bases in between. This CDR3 comprises 13 residues. The CDR3 bases are TGTGCCTGGAGTGCCTCTCCCGAGGCTGAAGCTTTCTTT. Encoded protein: CAWSASPEAEAFF.

This rearrangement joins TRBV6-6 to TRBJ2-3; possible D gene TRBD1, 6 bases. The CDR3 has 14 residues. Germline CDR1 MNHNY, CDR2 SVGAGI (reference sequence). Trimming removed 8 bases from V and 2 bases from J, with 14 bases in between. For the CDR3, the DNA is TGTGCCAGCGCACAGGGCAGTAACACAGATACGCAGTATTTT. Translation gives CASAQGSNTDTQYF.

The rearrangement uses TRBV7-2 and TRBJ2-5; D not resolved. This CDR3 has 15 amino acids. V gave up 1 base and J gave up 3 bases, with 12 bases separating them. CDR1 SGHTA and CDR2 FQGNSA come from the germline V gene. The CDR3 sequence is CASSLGVGGEETQYF. As DNA, the CDR3 is TGTGCCAGCAGCTTAGGTGTGGGCGGAGAAGAGACCCAGTACTTC. The complete variable domain, with remaining parts taken from reference TRBV7-2 and TRBJ2-5, reads GAGVSQSPSNKVTEKGKDVELRCDPISGHTALYWYRQSLGQGLEFLIYFQGNSAPDKSGLPSDRFSAERTGGSVSTLTIQRTQQEDSAVYLCASSLGVGGEETQYFGPGTRLLVL.

Only one count was recorded for this clonotype. This chain uses TRBV24-1 with TRBJ2-3, with TRBD1 matching over 10 bases. Germline values: CDR1 KGHDR, CDR2 SFDVKD. The length of the CDR3 is 15 residues. The ends lost 4 bases at V and 5 bases at J; junction bases unmatched: 5. CDR3 in amino acids: CATSDDRDRGDTQYF. CDR3 nucleotide sequence: TGTGCCACCAGTGACGACCGGGACAGGGGAGATACGCAGTATTTT.

The rearrangement joins TRBV29-1 to TRBJ1-1; 8 nucleotides agree with TRBD1. Germline V lookup: CDR1 SQVTM, CDR2 ANQGSEA. The ends lost 7 bases at V and 4 bases at J; junction bases unmatched: 8. The length of the CDR3 is 13 residues. The CDR3 nucleotides are TGCAGCGCTCCGGACAGGGAAGGCACTGAAGCTTTCTTT. It encodes CSAPDREGTEAFF.